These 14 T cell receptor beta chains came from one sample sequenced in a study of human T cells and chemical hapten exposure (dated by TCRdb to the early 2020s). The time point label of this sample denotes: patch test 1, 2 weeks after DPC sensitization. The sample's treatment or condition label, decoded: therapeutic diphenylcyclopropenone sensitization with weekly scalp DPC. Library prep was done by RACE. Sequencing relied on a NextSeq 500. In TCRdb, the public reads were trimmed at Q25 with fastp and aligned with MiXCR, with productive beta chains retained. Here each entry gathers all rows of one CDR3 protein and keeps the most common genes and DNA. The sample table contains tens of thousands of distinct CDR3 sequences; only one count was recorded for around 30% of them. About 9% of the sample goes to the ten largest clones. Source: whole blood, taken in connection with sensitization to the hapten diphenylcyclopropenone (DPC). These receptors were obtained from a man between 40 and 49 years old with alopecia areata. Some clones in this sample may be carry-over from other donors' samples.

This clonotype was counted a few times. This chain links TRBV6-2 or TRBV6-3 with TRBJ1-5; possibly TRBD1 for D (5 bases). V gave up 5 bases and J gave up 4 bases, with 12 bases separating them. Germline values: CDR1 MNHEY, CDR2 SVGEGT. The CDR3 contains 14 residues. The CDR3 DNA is TGTGCCAGCAGTCATGGGGGAGGGAATCAGCCCCAGCATTTT. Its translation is CASSHGGGNQPQHF.

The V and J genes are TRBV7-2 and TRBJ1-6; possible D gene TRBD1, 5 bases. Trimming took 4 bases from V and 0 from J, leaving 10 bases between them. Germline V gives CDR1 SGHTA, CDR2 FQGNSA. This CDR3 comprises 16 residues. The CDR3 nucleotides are TGTGCCAGCAGCTCCGGGGCTAGCTCCTATAATTCACCCCTCCACTTT. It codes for CASSSGASSYNSPLHF. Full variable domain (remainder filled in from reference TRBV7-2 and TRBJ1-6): GAGVSQSPSNKVTEKGKDVELRCDPISGHTALYWYRQSLGQGLEFLIYFQGNSAPDKSGLPSDRFSAERTGGSVSTLTIQRTQQEDSAVYLCASSSGASSYNSPLHFGNGTRLTVT.

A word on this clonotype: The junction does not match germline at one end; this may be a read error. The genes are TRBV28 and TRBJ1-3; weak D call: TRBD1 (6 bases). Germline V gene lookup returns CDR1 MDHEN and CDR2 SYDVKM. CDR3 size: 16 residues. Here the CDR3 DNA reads TGTGCCAGCAGTTTGCCTGGACAGTCCTCTGGAAACACCGTATATTTT. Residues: CASSLPGQSSGNTVYF.

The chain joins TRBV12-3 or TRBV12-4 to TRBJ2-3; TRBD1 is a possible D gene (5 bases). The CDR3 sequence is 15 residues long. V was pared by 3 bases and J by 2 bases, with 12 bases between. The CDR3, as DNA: TGTGCCAGCAGTTTGGCAGGGCTCCCCACAGATACGCAGTATTTT. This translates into CASSLAGLPTDTQYF.

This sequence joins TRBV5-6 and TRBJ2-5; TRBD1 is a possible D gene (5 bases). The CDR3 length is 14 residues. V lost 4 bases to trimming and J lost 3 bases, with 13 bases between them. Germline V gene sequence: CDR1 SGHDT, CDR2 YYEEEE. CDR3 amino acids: CASSNPGFEETQYF. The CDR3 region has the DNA TGTGCCAGCAGCAACCCAGGGTTTGAAGAGACCCAGTACTTC.

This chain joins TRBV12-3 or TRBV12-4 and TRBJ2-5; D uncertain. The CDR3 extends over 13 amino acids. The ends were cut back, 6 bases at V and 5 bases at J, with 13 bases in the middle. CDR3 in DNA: TGTGCCAGCAGCGGACCTCAGTCGGAGACCCAGTACTTC. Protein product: CASSGPQSETQYF.

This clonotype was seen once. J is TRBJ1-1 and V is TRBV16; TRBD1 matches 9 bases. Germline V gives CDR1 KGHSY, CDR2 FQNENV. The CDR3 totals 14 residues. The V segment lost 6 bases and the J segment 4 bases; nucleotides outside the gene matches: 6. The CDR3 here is CASRQGTGPTEAFF. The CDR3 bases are TGTGCCAGCAGACAAGGGACAGGGCCCACTGAAGCTTTCTTT.

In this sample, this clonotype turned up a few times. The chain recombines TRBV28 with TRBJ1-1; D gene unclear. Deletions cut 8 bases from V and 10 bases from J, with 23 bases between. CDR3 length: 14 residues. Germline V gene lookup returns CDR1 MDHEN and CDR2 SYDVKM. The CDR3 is CASYTYDPSLRAFF. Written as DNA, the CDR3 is TGTGCCAGCTACACCTATGATCCCAGCTTGAGAGCTTTCTTT.

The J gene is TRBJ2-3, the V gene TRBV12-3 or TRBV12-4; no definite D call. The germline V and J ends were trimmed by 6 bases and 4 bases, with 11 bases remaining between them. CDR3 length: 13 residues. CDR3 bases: TGTGCCAGCAGCCCCGTCGGGTCAGATACGCAGTATTTT. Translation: CASSPVGSDTQYF.

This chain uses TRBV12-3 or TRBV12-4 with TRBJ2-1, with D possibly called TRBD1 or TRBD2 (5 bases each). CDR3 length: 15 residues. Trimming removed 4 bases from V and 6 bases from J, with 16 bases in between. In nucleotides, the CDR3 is TGTGCCAGCAGTTCCGCCGGGACCCTCGGCAATGAGCAGTTCTTC. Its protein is CASSSAGTLGNEQFF.

CDR3 loop: CAWSVDGNQPQHF. In nucleotides, the CDR3 is TGTGCCTGGAGTGTGGATGGCAATCAGCCCCAGCATTTT. V and J are TRBV30 and TRBJ1-5; D ambiguous. This CDR3 is built from 13 residues. V was shortened by 0 bases and J by 2 bases, with 5 bases between the two germline ends. Germline V gene data show CDR1 as GTSNPN and CDR2 as SVGIG (reference sequence).

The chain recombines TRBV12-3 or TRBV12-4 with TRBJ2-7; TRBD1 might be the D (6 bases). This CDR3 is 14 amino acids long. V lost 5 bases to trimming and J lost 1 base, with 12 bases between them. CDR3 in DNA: TGTGCCAGCAGTGGACAGTTAAGTTCCTACGAGCAGTACTTC. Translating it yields CASSGQLSSYEQYF.

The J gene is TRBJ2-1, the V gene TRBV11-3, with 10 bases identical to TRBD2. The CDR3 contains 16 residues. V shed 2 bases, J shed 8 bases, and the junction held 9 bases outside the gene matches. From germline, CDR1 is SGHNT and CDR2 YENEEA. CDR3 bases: TGTGCCAGCAGCTTATCCGGACTAGCGGAGTCGGATGAGCAGTTCTTC. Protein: CASSLSGLAESDEQFF.

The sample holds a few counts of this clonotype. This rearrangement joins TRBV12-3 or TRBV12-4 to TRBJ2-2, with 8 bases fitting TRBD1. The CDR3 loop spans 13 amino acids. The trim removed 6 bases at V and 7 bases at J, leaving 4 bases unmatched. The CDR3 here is CASRATGGGELFF. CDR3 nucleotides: TGTGCCAGCAGAGCTACAGGGGGCGGGGAGCTGTTTTTT.